Listed below are T cell receptor beta chains from one sample, sequenced in a study of vaccination effects on CD4 cells after COVID-19. These receptors are not linked to any known antigen. Generated by immunoSEQ multiplex PCR, the TCRdb table keeps only in-frame clones and is missing some. In the table there are about 45,000 clones, roughly four fifths of which are singletons. The sample was CD4+ T cells from PBMCs cultured with a peptide pool, taken before COVID-19 vaccination. The receptor set was obtained from a human donor who had a prior SARS-CoV-2 infection. Both conserved end residues are part of each CDR3. The D gene is left open where the match is weak. Some rows have no size entry. The others give once, few or many, or a class for an expanded clone.

>.|TRBV5-1|.|TRBJ1-1
TGCGCCAGCAGCGTGGACGGTTCGAGCACTGAAGCTTTCTTT
CASSVDGSSTEAFF
>.|TRBV5-1|.|TRBJ2-5
TGCGCCAGCAGCCCGGGGGGCCGGGGGGAGACCCAGTACTTC
CASSPGGRGETQYF
>.|TRBV5-1|.|TRBJ2-7
TGCGCCAGCAGTGTCAGTCCCTTGAAGAGCGAGCAGTACTTC
CASSVSPLKSEQYF
>.|TRBV7-9|TRBD2|TRBJ2-7
TGTGCCAGCACCACTCCTGGGGGGGAGAAAGAGCAGTACTTC
CASTTPGGEKEQYF
>.|TRBV4-1|.|TRBJ2-1
TGCGCCAGCAGCCAAGACCGGCGGTCGGCAGTTTACAATGAGCAGTTCTTC
CASSQDRRSAVYNEQFF
>.|TRBV6-5|.|TRBJ2-7
TGTGCCAGCAGGGGGGGACTCGGATACGAGCAGTACTTC
CASRGGLGYEQYF
>.|TRBV5-4|TRBD2|TRBJ2-1
TGTGCCAGCAGCTCCGGACTAGCGCAACACAATGAGCAGTTCTTC
CASSSGLAQHNEQFF
>.|TRBV2|.|TRBJ1-1
TGTGCAGCACGACTTAGGAGAGCGAACACTGAAGCTTTCTTT
CAARLRRANTEAFF
>.|TRBV5-1|.|TRBJ2-2
TGCGCCAGCAGCTTTGTTTGGGGGGCGTCGAACACCGGGGAGCTGTTTTTT
CASSFVWGASNTGELFF
>many|TRBV19|.|TRBJ1-6
TGTGCCAGTCAGGGGACTTATAATTCACCCCTCCACTTT
CASQGTYNSPLHF
>.|TRBV5-1|.|TRBJ2-7
TGCGCCAGCAGCCCAGGCCCAGGACAGCACTACGAGCAGTACTTC
CASSPGPGQHYEQYF
>.|TRBV7-2|.|TRBJ2-7
TGTGCCAGCAGCCCACAACCGTCGACAGGCGCGCTTCCCCACGAGCAGTACTTC
CASSPQPSTGALPHEQYF
>.|TRBV19|TRBD1|TRBJ2-3
TGTGCCAGTAGTGAACAAAGGGACAGTAGCACAGATACGCAGTATTTT
CASSEQRDSSTDTQYF
>.|TRBV4-2|TRBD1|TRBJ2-7
TGTGCCAGCAGCCAAAGACGGACAGGGGATGAGCAGTACTTC
CASSQRRTGDEQYF
>.|TRBV20-1|.|TRBJ1-1
TGCAGTGCCAGGTTGAACACTGAAGCTTTCTTT
CSARLNTEAFF
>.|TRBV7-9|TRBD1|TRBJ2-1
TGTGCCAGCAGCTTCGGGGACAGTGATCGGAATGAGCAGTTCTTC
CASSFGDSDRNEQFF
>.|TRBV5-6|TRBD1|TRBJ2-7
TGTGCCAGCAGCGAGCAGGGGGCTCCATCCTACGAGCAGTACTTC
CASSEQGAPSYEQYF
>few|TRBV2|.|TRBJ1-4
TGTGCCAGCAGTGAGGGTTGGAGCGCAACTAATGAAAAACTGTTTTTT
CASSEGWSATNEKLFF
>.|TRBV5-4|.|TRBJ1-1
TGTGCCAGCAGCTTGAAGCGGGGGGCGGACACTGAAGCTTTCTTT
CASSLKRGADTEAFF
>.|TRBV4-2|.|TRBJ2-7
TGTGCCAGCAGCCAAGATCGGCGGCCAGACGAGCAGTACTTC
CASSQDRRPDEQYF
>.|TRBV6-5|TRBD2|TRBJ2-1
TGTGCCAGCAGGGTAAGCGGGAGCGGGAACAATGAGCAGTTCTTC
CASRVSGSGNNEQFF
>.|TRBV18|.|TRBJ2-7
TGTGCCAGCTCACCACCGTACCCGACATACTCCTACGAGCAGTACTTC
CASSPPYPTYSYEQYF
>few|TRBV3-1/TRBV3-2|.|TRBJ1-2
TGTGCCAGCAGCCAAGAGGACAAAACCTATGGCTACACCTTC
CASSQEDKTYGYTF
>.|TRBV7-2|.|TRBJ2-3
TGTGCCAGCAGCTTCCTAGGGGCGCCCAGCACAGATACGCAGTATTTT
CASSFLGAPSTDTQYF
>.|TRBV18|.|TRBJ2-5
TGTGCCAGCTCACCACGGGAGGAAGAGACCCAGTACTTC
CASSPREEETQYF
>once|TRBV29-1|TRBD2|TRBJ2-3
TGCAGCGTTGAAGTCCTAGCGGGAAGCACAGATACGCAGTATTTT
CSVEVLAGSTDTQYF
>.|TRBV5-3|.|TRBJ1-1
TGTGCCAGAAGCTTGGCGGGGACGGATTACACTGAAGCTTTCTTT
CARSLAGTDYTEAFF
>.|TRBV27|.|TRBJ1-1
TGTGCCAGCAGTTTATATCCCCCAGGGTCAGCTTTCACTGAAGCTTTCTTT
CASSLYPPGSAFTEAFF
>.|TRBV14|TRBD1|TRBJ2-1
TGTGCCAGCAGCCCGGACAGGGCAGTCTTATTTGGTGAGCAGTTCTTC
CASSPDRAVLFGEQFF
>.|TRBV11-3|TRBD2|TRBJ2-1
TGTGCCAGCAACTATGGTCGACTAGCGCAGTACAATGAGCAGTTCTTC
CASNYGRLAQYNEQFF
>.|TRBV12-3/TRBV12-4|.|TRBJ2-5
TGTGCCAGCAGTTTAGGGGCATTAGTGACCCAGTACTTC
CASSLGALVTQYF
>.|TRBV10-3|.|TRBJ2-3
TGTGCCACCGGGCCGGGGTCTCGGGAGCAGTATTTT
CATGPGSREQYF
>.|TRBV18|.|TRBJ2-7
TGTGCCAGCTCACCATTTGCCGGGGAGCCCCACGAGCAGTACTTC
CASSPFAGEPHEQYF
>.|TRBV11-3|.|TRBJ2-1
TGTGCCAGCAGCCCACGGGGCTCCTACAATGAGCAGTTCTTC
CASSPRGSYNEQFF
>.|TRBV2|TRBD1|TRBJ1-1
TGTGCCAGCAGTCTGACAGGGGTTACTGAAGCTTTCTTT
CASSLTGVTEAFF
>few|TRBV2|.|TRBJ2-2
TGTGCCAGCAGAGACCGGGATACTTACACCGGGGAGCTGTTTTTT
CASRDRDTYTGELFF
>.|TRBV30|TRBD1|TRBJ1-4
TGTGCCTGGAGTGCTGACAGGGGAGTAAAACTGTTTTTT
CAWSADRGVKLFF
>.|TRBV7-9|.|TRBJ2-2
TGTGCCAGCAGCTCCTCCGACACGAACACCGGGGAGCTGTTTTTT
CASSSSDTNTGELFF
>few|TRBV2|TRBD1|TRBJ1-2
TGTGCCAGCAGAGACGGAGGGGGACAGGCCAAATATAACTATGGCTACACCTTC
CASRDGGGQAKYNYGYTF